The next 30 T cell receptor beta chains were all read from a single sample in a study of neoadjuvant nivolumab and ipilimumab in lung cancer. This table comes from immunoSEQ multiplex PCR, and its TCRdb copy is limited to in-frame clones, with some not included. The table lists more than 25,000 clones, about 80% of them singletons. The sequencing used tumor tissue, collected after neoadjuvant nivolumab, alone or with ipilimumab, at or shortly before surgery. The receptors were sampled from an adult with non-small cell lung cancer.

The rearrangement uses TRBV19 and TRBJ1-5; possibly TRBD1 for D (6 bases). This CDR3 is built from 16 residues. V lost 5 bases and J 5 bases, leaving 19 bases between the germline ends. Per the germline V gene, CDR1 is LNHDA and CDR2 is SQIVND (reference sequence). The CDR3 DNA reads TGTGCCAGTAGTGACAGGTTTTCAAACGTGTATCAGCCCCAGCATTTT. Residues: CASSDRFSNVYQPQHF.

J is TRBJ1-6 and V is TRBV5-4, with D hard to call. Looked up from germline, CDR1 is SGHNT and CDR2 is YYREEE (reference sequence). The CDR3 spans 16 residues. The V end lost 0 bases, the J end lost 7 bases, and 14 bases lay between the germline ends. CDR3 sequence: CASSLAFGMGNSPLHF. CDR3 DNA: TGTGCCAGCAGCTTGGCGTTCGGGATGGGAAATTCACCCCTCCACTTT. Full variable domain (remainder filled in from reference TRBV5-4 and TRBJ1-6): ETGVTQSPTHLIKTRGQQVTLRCSSQSGHNTVSWYQQALGQGPQFIFQYYREEENGRGNFPPRFSGLQFPNYSSELNVNALELDDSALYLCASSLAFGMGNSPLHFGNGTRLTVT.

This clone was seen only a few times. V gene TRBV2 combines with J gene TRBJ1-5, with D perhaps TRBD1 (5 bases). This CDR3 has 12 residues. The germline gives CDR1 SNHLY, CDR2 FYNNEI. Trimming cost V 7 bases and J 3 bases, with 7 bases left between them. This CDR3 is CASMGDNQPQHF. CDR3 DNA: TGTGCCAGCATGGGGGACAATCAGCCCCAGCATTTT.

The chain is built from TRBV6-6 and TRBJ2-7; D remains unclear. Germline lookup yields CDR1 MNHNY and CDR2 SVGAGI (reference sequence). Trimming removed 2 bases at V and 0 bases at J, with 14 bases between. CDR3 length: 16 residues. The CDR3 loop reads CASSYQQFQSSYEQYF. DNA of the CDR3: TGTGCCAGCAGTTACCAGCAGTTCCAAAGCTCCTACGAGCAGTACTTC.

CDR3: CASSAEGGTEAFF. The CDR3 DNA sequence: TGTGCCAGCAGTGCCGAGGGTGGGACTGAAGCTTTCTTT. V usage is TRBV2 and J usage is TRBJ1-1; D uncertain. The germline gives CDR1 SNHLY, CDR2 FYNNEI. This CDR3 region has 13 residues. Trimming removed 4 bases from V and 5 bases from J, with 11 bases in between.

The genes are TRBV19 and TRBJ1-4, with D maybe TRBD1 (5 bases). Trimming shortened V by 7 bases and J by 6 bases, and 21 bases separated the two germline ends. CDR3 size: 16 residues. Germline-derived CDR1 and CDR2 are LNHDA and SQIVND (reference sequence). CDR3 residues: CASTGTNTRQDEKLFF. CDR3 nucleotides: TGTGCCAGTACTGGGACTAACACACGGCAGGATGAAAAACTGTTTTTT.

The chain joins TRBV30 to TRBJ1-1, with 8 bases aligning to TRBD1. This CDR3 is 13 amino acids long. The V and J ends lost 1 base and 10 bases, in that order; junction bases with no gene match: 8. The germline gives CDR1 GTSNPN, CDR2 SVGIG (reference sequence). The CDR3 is CAWSAPGQAGAFF. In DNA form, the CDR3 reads TGTGCCTGGAGTGCACCGGGACAGGCGGGAGCTTTCTTT.

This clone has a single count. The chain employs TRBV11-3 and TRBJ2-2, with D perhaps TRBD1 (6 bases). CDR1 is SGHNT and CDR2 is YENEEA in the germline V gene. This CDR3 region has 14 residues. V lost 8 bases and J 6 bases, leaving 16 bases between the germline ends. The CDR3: CASQKGDVAGELFF. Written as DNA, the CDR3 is TGTGCCAGCCAGAAGGGGGACGTGGCCGGGGAGCTGTTTTTT. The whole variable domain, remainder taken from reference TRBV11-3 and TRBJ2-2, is EAGVVQSPRYKIIEKKQPVAFWCNPISGHNTLYWYLQNLGQGPELLIRYENEEAVDDSQLPKDRFSAERLKGVDSTLKIQPAELGDSAVYLCASQKGDVAGELFFGEGSRLTVL.

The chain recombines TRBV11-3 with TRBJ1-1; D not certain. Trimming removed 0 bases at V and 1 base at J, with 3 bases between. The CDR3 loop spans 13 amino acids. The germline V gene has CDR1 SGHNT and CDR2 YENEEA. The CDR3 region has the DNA TGTGCCAGCAGCTTAGAGTGGAACACTGAAGCTTTCTTT. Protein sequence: CASSLEWNTEAFF.

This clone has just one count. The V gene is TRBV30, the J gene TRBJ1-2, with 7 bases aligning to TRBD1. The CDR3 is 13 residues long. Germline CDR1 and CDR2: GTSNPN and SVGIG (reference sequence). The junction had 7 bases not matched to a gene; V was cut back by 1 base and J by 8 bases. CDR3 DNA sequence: TGTGCCTGGAGTGCGACAGGGCCTTGGGGCTACACCTTC. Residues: CAWSATGPWGYTF.

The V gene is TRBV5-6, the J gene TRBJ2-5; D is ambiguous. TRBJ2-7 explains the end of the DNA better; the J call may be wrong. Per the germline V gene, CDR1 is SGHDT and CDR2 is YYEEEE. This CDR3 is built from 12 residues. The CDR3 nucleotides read TGTGCCAGCAGCTTGGGTTATTACGAGCAGTACTTC. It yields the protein CASSLGYYEQYF.

CDR3 protein: CASSLRQGSSNQPQHF. The CDR3 bases are TGTGCCAGCAGCCTACGACAGGGATCCAGCAATCAGCCCCAGCATTTT. The V gene is TRBV7-9, the J gene TRBJ1-5, with 7 bases aligning to TRBD1. The germline V gene has CDR1 SEHNR and CDR2 FQNEAQ (reference sequence). V dropped 5 bases and J dropped 1; count of bases not matched to a gene: 8. CDR3 length equals 16 residues.

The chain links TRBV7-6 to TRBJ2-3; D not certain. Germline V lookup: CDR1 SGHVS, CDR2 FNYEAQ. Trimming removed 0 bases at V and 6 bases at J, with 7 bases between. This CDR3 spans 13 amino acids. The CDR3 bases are TGTGCCAGCAGCTTAGCCCCGTCGGATACGCAGTATTTT. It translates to CASSLAPSDTQYF. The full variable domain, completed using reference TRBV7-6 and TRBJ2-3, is GAGVSQSPRYKVTKRGQDVALRCDPISGHVSLYWYRQALGQGPEFLTYFNYEAQQDKSGLPNDRFSAERPEGSISTLTIQRTEQRDSAMYRCASSLAPSDTQYFGPGTRLTVL.

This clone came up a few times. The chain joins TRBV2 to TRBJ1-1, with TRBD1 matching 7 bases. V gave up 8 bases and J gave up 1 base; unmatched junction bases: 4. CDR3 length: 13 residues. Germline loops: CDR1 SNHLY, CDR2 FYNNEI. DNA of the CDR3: TGTGCCAGCTCCAGGGACAGGAACACTGAAGCTTTCTTT. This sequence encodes CASSRDRNTEAFF.

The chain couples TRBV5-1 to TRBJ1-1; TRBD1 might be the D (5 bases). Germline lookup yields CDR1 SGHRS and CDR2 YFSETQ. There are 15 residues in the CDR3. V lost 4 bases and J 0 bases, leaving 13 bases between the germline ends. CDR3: CASSIGGAVNTEAFF. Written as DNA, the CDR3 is TGCGCCAGCAGCATAGGAGGGGCAGTGAACACTGAAGCTTTCTTT.

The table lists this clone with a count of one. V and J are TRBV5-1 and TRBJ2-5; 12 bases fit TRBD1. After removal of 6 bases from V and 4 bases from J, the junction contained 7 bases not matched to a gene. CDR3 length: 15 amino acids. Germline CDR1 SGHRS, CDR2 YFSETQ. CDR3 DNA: TGCGCCAGCACCAACCCGGGACAGGGGGCAGAGACCCAGTACTTC. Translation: CASTNPGQGAETQYF. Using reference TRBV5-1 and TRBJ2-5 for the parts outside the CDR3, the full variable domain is KAGVTQTPRYLIKTRGQQVTLSCSPISGHRSVSWYQQTPGQGLQFLFEYFSETQRNKGNFPGRFSGRQFSNSRSEMNVSTLELGDSALYLCASTNPGQGAETQYFGPGTRLLVL.

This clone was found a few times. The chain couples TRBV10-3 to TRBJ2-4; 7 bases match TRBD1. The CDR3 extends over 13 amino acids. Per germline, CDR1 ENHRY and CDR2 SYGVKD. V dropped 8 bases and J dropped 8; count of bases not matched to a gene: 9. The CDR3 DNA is TGTGCCATCTCGACAGGGAGTGGGGACATTCAGTACTTC. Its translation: CAISTGSGDIQYF.

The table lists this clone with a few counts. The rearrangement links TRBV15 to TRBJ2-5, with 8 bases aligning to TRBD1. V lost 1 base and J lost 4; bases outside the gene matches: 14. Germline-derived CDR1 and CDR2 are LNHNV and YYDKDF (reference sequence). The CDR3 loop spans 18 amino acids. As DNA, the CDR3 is TGTGCCACCAGCAGAGGATCAGGGGGCGGCGGGATCCGAGAGACCCAGTACTTC. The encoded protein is CATSRGSGGGGIRETQYF.

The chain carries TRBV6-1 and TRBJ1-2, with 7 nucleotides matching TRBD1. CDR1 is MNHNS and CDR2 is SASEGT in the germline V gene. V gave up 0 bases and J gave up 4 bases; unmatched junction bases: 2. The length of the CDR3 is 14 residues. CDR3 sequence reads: CASSEAGTVYGYTF. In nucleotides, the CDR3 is TGTGCCAGCAGTGAAGCGGGGACAGTCTATGGCTACACCTTC.

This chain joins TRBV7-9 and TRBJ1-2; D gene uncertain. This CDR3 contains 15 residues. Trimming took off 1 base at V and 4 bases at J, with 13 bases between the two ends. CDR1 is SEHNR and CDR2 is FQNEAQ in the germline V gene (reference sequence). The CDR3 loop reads CASSLGGNAAYGYTF. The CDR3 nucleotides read TGTGCCAGCAGCTTAGGTGGGAACGCCGCCTATGGCTACACCTTC.

The CDR3 sequence is CASSLGTGVGYEQYF. The CDR3 nucleotides are TGTGCCAGCAGCTTGGGGACAGGGGTCGGATACGAGCAGTACTTC. This chain links TRBV5-6 with TRBJ2-7; 9 bases are a match to TRBD1. This CDR3 region has 15 residues. Trimming at V came to 0 bases and at J to 4 bases, leaving 5 bases not matched to a gene. Germline V gene sequence: CDR1 SGHDT, CDR2 YYEEEE.

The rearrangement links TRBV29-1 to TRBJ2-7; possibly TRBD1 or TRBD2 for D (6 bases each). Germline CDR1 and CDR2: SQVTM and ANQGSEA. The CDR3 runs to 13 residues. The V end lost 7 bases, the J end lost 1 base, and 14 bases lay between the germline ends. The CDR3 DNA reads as TGCAGCGCACAGGGAGGTGGTTCCTACGAGCAGTACTTC. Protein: CSAQGGGSYEQYF.

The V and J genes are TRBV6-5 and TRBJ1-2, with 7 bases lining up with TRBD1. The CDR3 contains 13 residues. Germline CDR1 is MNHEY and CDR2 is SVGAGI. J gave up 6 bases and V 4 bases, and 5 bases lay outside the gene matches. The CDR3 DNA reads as TGTGCCAGCAGTTGGCAGGGGGGTGATGGCTACACCTTC. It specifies CASSWQGGDGYTF.

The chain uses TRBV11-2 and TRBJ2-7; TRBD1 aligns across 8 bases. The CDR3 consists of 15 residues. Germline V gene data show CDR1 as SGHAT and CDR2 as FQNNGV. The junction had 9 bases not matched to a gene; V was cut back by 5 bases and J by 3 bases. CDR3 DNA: TGTGCCAGCAGCACCCCAGGGGGCGCAGGCTACGAGCAGTACTTC. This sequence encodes CASSTPGGAGYEQYF.

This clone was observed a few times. This CDR3 is CASSLGQGTQPQHF. The CDR3 DNA reads as TGTGCCAGCAGTTTAGGGCAGGGTACTCAGCCCCAGCATTTT. J is TRBJ1-5 and V is TRBV27, with TRBD1 as a possible D gene (5 bases). Trimming removed 2 bases from V and 6 bases from J, with 11 bases in between. The CDR3 is 14 residues long. Germline CDR1 MNHEY, CDR2 SMNVEV (reference sequence).

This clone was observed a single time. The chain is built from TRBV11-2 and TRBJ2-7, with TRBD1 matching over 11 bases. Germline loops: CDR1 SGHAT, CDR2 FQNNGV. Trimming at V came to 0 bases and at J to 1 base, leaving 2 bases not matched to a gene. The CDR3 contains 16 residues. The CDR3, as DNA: TGTGCCAGCAGCTTAGACAGGGACAGGGGGTCCTACGAGCAGTACTTC. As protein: CASSLDRDRGSYEQYF.

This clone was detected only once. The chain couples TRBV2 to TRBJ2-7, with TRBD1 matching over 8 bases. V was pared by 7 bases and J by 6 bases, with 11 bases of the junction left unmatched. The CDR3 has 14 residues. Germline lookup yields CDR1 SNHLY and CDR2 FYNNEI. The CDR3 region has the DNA TGTGCCAGCATTCTGGACAGGGCGGCGGGCGAGCAGTACTTC. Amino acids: CASILDRAAGEQYF.

CDR3 region: CAWSASGTGTQPQHF. The CDR3 DNA reads as TGTGCCTGGAGTGCGTCCGGGACAGGGACTCAGCCCCAGCATTTT. The V call is TRBV30, the J call TRBJ1-5, with TRBD1 identical over 9 bases. The CDR3 covers 15 residues. CDR1 GTSNPN and CDR2 SVGIG come from the germline V gene (reference sequence). The junction had 7 bases not matched to a gene; V was cut back by 1 base and J by 6 bases. Full variable domain (remainder filled in from reference TRBV30 and TRBJ1-5): SQTIHQWPATLVQPVGSPLSLECTVEGTSNPNLYWYRQAAGRGLQLLFYSVGIGQISSEVPQNLSASRPQDRQFILSSKKLLLSDSGFYLCAWSASGTGTQPQHFGDGTRLSIL.

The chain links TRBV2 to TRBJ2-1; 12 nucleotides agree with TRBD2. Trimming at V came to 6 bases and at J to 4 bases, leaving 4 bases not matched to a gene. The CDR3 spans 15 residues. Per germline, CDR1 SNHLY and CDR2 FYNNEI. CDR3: CASSQGLAGYNEQFF. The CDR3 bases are TGTGCCAGCAGCCAAGGACTAGCGGGGTACAATGAGCAGTTCTTC.

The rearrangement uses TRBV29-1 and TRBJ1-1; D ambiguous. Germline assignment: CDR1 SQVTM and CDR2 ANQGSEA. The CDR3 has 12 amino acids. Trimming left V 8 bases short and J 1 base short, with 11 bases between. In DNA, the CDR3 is TGCAGCACCCGAAGACAGAACACTGAAGCTTTCTTT. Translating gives CSTRRQNTEAFF.